By share, the clone carrying this TCR beta chain counts as large. This sample was included in a study of chemoradiotherapy in HPV16-positive cancers. Generated by immunoSEQ multiplex PCR, the TCRdb table keeps only in-frame clones and is missing some. The top ten hold roughly a tenth of the sample, which has about 14,000 clones, around 79% seen once. V was cut by 0 bases and J by 8 bases, with 18 bases left in between. Germline V lookup: CDR1 SGHNT, CDR2 YYREEE (reference sequence). The CDR3 extends over 16 amino acids. The source is a human donor with HPV-associated anogenital cancer. The sample was collected from a patient who underwent chemoradiotherapy. The rearrangement links TRBV5-4 to TRBJ2-1; the D gene is possibly TRBD2 (6 bases). The CDR3 sequence is CASSLGAGSFLDEQFF. CDR3 DNA sequence: TGTGCCAGCAGCTTGGGAGCCGGGAGCTTCTTGGATGAGCAGTTCTTC.